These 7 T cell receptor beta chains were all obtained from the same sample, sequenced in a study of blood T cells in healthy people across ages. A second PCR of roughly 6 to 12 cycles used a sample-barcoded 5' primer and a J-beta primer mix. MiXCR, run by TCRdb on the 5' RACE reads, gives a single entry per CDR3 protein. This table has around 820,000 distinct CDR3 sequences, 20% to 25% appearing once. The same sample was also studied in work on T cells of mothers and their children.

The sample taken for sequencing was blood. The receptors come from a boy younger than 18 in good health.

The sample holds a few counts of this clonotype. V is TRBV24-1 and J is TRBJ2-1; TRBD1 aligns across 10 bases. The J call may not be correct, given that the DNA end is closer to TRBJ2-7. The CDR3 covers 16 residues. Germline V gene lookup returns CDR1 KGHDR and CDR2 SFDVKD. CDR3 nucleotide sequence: TGTGCCACCAGTGACCCGACAGGGGGCAACTCCTACGAGCAGTACTTC. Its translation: CATSDPTGGNSYEQYF.

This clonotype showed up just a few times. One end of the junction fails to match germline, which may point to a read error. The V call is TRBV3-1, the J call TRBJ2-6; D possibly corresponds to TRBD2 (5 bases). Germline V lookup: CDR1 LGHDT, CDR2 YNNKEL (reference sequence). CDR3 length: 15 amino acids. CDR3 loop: CACSEGSSGANVLTF. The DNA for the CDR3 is TGTGCCTGCAGCGAGGGAAGCTCTGGGGCCAACGTCCTGACTTTC. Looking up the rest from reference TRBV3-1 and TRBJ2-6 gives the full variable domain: DTAVSQTPKYLVTQMGNDKSIKCEQNLGHDTMYWYKQDSKKFLKIMFSYNNKELIINETVPNRFSPKSPDKAHLNLHINSLELGDSAVYFCACSEGSSGANVLTFGAGSRLTVL.

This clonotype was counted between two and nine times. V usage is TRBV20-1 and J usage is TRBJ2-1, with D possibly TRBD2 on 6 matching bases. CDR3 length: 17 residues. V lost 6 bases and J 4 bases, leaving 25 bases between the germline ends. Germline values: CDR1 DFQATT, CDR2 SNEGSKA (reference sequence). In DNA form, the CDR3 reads TGCAGTGCCCTTAATTTGGGGGGTGACCGCCTTTACAATGAGCAGTTCTTC. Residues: CSALNLGGDRLYNEQFF.

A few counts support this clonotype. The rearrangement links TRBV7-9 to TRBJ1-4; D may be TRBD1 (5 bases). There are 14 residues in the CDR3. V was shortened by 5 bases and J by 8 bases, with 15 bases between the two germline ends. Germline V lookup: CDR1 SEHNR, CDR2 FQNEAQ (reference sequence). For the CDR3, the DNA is TGTGCCAGCAGCCCGCGTGGGGCCGGGGAAAAACTGTTTTTT. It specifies CASSPRGAGEKLFF.

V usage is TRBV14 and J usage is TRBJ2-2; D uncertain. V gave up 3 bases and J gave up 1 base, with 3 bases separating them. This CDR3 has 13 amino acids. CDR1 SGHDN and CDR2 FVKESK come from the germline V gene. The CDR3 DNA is TGTGCCAGCAGCCACCAGAACACCGGGGAGCTGTTTTTT. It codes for CASSHQNTGELFF.

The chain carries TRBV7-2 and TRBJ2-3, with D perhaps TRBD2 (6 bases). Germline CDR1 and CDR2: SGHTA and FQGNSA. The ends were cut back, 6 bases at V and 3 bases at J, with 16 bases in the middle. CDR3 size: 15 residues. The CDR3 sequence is CASREGTSGTDTQYF. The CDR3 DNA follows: TGTGCCAGCAGGGAAGGGACTTCGGGAACAGATACGCAGTATTTT.

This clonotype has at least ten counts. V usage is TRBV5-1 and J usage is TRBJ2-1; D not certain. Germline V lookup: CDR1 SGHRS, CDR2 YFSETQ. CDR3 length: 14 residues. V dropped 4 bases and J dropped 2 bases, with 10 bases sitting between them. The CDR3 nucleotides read TGCGCCAGCAGCCTCGTTGGGACCTACAATGAGCAGTTCTTC. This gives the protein CASSLVGTYNEQFF. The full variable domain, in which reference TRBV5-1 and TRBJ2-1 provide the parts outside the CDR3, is KAGVTQTPRYLIKTRGQQVTLSCSPISGHRSVSWYQQTPGQGLQFLFEYFSETQRNKGNFPGRFSGRQFSNSRSEMNVSTLELGDSALYLCASSLVGTYNEQFFGPGTRLTVL.